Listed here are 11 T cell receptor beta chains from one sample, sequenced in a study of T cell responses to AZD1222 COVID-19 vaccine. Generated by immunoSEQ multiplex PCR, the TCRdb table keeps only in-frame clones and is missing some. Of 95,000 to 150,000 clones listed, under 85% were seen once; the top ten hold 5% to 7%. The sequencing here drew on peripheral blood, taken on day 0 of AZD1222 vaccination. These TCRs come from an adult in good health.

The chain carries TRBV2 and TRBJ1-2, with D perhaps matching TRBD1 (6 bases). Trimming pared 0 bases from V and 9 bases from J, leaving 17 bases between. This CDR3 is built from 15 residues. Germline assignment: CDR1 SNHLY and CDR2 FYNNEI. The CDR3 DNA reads TGTGCCAGCAGTGAAGCCCGGGGGCGTACCGGAAGCTACACCTTC. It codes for CASSEARGRTGSYTF.

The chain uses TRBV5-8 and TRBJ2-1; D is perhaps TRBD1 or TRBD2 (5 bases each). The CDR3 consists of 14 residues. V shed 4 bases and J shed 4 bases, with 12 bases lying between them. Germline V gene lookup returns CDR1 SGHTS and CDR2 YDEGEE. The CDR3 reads CASSPGTLYNEQFF. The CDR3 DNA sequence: TGTGCCAGCAGCCCCGGGACGCTATACAATGAGCAGTTCTTC.

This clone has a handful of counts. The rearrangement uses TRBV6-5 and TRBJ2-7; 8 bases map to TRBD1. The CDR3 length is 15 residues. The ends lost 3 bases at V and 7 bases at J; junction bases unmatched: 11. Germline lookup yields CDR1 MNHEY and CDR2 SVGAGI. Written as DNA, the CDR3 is TGTGCCAGCAGTTATCAAGGACAGGGCGTCCGGGAGCAGTACTTC. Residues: CASSYQGQGVREQYF.

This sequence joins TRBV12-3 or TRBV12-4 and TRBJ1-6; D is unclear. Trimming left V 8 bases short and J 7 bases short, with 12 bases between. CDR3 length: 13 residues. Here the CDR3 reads CASRTGFNSPLHF. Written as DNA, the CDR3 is TGTGCCAGCCGAACGGGGTTCAATTCACCCCTCCACTTT.

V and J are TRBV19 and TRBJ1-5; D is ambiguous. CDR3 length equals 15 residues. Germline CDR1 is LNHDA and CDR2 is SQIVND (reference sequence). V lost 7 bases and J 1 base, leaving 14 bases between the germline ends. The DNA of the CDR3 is TGTGCCAGTACCCGGCGGGCAGAGAGCAATCAGCCCCAGCATTTT. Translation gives CASTRRAESNQPQHF.

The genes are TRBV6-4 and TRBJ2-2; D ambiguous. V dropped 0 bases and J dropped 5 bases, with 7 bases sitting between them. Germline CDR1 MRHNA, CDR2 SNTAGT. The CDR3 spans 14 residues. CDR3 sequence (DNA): TGTGCCAGCAGTGACTCGACTGCGACCGGGGAGCTGTTTTTT. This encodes CASSDSTATGELFF.

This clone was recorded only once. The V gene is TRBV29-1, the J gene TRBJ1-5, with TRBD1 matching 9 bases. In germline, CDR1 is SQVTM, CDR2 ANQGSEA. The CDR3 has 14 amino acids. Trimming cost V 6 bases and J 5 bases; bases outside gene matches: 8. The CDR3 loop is CSVTGTGLDQPQHF. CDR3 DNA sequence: TGCAGCGTCACCGGGACAGGGCTCGATCAGCCCCAGCATTTT.

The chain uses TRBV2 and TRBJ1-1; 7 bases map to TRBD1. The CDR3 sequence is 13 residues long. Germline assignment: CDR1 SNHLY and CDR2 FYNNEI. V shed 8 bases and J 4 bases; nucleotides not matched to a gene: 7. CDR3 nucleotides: TGTGCCAGCCGTCCAGGGGGTACCACTGAAGCTTTCTTT. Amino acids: CASRPGGTTEAFF.

CDR3 in DNA: TGTGCCAGCCGCACCGGGACTAGCGCCAACAATGAGCAGTTCTTC. This codes for CASRTGTSANNEQFF. The chain uses TRBV9 and TRBJ2-1, with 10 bases matching TRBD2. The CDR3 totals 15 residues. After removal of 7 bases from V and 5 bases from J, the junction contained 9 bases not matched to a gene. Germline V gene sequence: CDR1 SGDLS, CDR2 YYNGEE.

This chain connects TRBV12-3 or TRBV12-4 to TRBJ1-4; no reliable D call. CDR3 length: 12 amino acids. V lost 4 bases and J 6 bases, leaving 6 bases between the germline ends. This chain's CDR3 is CASSSWDEKLFF. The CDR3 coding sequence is TGTGCCAGCAGTTCCTGGGATGAAAAACTGTTTTTT.

Here the CDR3 DNA reads TGTGCCAGCAGCGATCGATCCGGGACAGGGCCAGATACGCAGTATTTT. Its translation is CASSDRSGTGPDTQYF. This sequence joins TRBV11-3 and TRBJ2-3; TRBD1 aligns across 9 bases. CDR1 is SGHNT, CDR2 YENEEA, per germline. With V trimmed by 5 bases and J by 4 bases, 10 bases remained unmatched. The CDR3 sequence is 16 residues long.